The clone carrying this TCR beta chain turned up a few times. The record originates from a study of T-cell reconstitution after alpha-beta-depleted transplantation in children. V lost 10 bases and J lost 2, with 17 bases in between. Germline-derived CDR1 and CDR2 are MNHNS and SASEGT. The CDR3 consists of 14 residues. Molecular barcoding with unique molecular identifiers was used for the TCRbeta library. MiXCR was run by TCRdb on the PCR reads, yielding one entry per CDR3 protein. The sample lists approximately 500,000 distinct CDR3 sequences, over 25% occurring once. The source is a boy in the first two years of life with Wiskott-Aldrich syndrome, due to receive a stem cell transplant. The chain joins TRBV6-1 to TRBJ1-2, with D unclear. Sequences were derived from PBMCs, sampled before TCRalphabeta/CD19-depleted stem cell transplant. DNA of the CDR3: TGTGCCACCGGACGGGCAGGACTAAACTATGGCTACACCTTC. Translated: CATGRAGLNYGYTF.